This T cell receptor (beta chain) was captured in a study of cytomegalovirus exposure and HLA in healthy donors. Healthy donors of bone marrow made up the group. Findings and limits, study-wide: Immune exposure information available was restricted to CMV serostatus.

Trimming cost V 5 bases and J 4 bases, with 9 bases left between them. The CDR3 loop spans 13 amino acids. Germline CDR1 reads SGHTA; CDR2 reads FQGNSA. Use of 60 Vbeta and 13 Jbeta primers characterized the PCR. The assay was immunoSEQ multiplex PCR, and TCRdb's table has in-frame clones only and misses some. The table has fewer than 200,000 clones, more than 65% seen once; the top ten hold approximately 2.8%. Turning to this clone: The target antigen is unknown.

This chain uses TRBV7-2 with TRBJ1-5, with D unresolved. This receptor was identified in a woman aged 40-49 years in good health and CMV-seropositive. The sample comprised PBMCs. DNA for the CDR3: TGTGCCAGCAGCCCCACCCTAAATCAGCCCCAGCATTTT. Translating it yields CASSPTLNQPQHF.